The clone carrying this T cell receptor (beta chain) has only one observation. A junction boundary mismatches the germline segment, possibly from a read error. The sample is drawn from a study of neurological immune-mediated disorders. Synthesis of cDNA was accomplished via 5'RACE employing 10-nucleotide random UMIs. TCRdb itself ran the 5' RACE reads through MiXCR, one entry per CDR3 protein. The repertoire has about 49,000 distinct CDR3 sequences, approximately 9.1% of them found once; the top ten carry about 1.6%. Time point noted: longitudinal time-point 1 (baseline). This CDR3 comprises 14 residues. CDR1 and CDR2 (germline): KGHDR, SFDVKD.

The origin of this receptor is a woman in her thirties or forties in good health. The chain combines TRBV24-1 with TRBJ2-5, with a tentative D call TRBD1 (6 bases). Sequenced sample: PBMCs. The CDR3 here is CTTSLSGVEETQYF. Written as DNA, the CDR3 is TGTACCACCAGTCTCTCAGGGGTTGAGGAGACCCAGTACTTC.